The 17 T cell receptor beta chains below all came from one sample that was sequenced in a study of T cell responses to AZD1222 COVID-19 vaccine. Method: immunoSEQ multiplex PCR; TCRdb's copy keeps in-frame clones and lacks some. The sample lists approximately 110,000 clones, 70% to 90% occurring once. The starting material was peripheral blood, obtained on day 0 of AZD1222 vaccination. These receptors were obtained from an adult in good health.

V is TRBV6-5 and J is TRBJ1-1; D gene unclear. Germline V gives CDR1 MNHEY, CDR2 SVGAGI. V was cut by 2 bases and J by 4 bases, with 8 bases left in between. The CDR3 spans 13 residues. Here the CDR3 DNA reads TGTGCCAGCAGTTACCGCGAAGGCACTGAAGCTTTCTTT. This codes for CASSYREGTEAFF.

V is TRBV11-2 and J is TRBJ1-1; D call uncertain. The CDR3 loop spans 15 amino acids. Germline-derived CDR1 and CDR2 are SGHAT and FQNNGV. Trimming cost V 5 bases and J 5 bases, with 18 bases left between them. CDR3 nucleotide sequence: TGTGCCAGCAGCCCCACGGGTGGGGTGATGACTGAAGCTTTCTTT. Translating gives CASSPTGGVMTEAFF.

This sequence joins TRBV20-1 and TRBJ1-2, with 9 bases fitting TRBD1. Germline-derived CDR1 and CDR2 are DFQATT and SNEGSKA (reference sequence). CDR3 length: 11 residues. J lost 3 bases, V lost 8 bases, and 1 base had no gene match. The CDR3 is CSTGGDYGYTF. DNA for the CDR3: TGCAGTACAGGGGGCGACTATGGCTACACCTTC.

The rearrangement links TRBV9 to TRBJ1-1, with a tentative D call TRBD1 (6 bases). The V gene's germline CDR1 is SGDLS and CDR2 YYNGEE. Between the trimmed V and J ends, which lost 7 bases and 1 base, there was a span of 17 bases. There are 15 residues in the CDR3. The CDR3 region has the DNA TGTGCCAGCCGACGAGGGGGGTACGGGAACACTGAAGCTTTCTTT. This translates into CASRRGGYGNTEAFF.

The rearrangement joins TRBV30 to TRBJ2-5; no reliable D call. V lost 3 bases and J lost 5, with 4 bases in between. CDR1 GTSNPN and CDR2 SVGIG come from the germline V gene (reference sequence). The CDR3 has 10 amino acids. CDR3 in DNA: TGTGCCTGGAGCCGGGAGACCCAGTACTTC. Translation: CAWSRETQYF.

Remarks on this clone: The same CDR3 is also encoded by other DNA sequences in this sample. The chain links TRBV28 to TRBJ2-7; 9 positions match TRBD2. Losses at the gene ends were 1 base for V and 7 bases for J; bases not matched to a gene: 8. The CDR3 consists of 15 residues. Germline V gene data show CDR1 as MDHEN and CDR2 as SYDVKM. CDR3 in amino acids: CASSLLGGGADEQYF. The CDR3 DNA reads as TGTGCCAGCAGTTTATTAGGCGGGGGGGCAGATGAGCAGTACTTC. Complete variable domain (other parts from reference TRBV28 and TRBJ2-7): DVKVTQSSRYLVKRTGEKVFLECVQDMDHENMFWYRQDPGLGLRLIYFSYDVKMKEKGDIPEGYSVSREKKERFSLILESASTNQTSMYLCASSLLGGGADEQYFGPGTRLTVT.

The CDR3 DNA reads as TGTGCCAGCAGCTATAGGTCCTATAATTCACCCCTCCACTTT. Encoded protein: CASSYRSYNSPLHF. The rearrangement joins TRBV5-8 to TRBJ1-6; D remains ambiguous. The CDR3 is 14 amino acids. Trimming removed 3 bases from V and 1 base from J, with 5 bases in between. Germline-derived CDR1 and CDR2 are SGHTS and YDEGEE.

CDR3 bases: TGTGCCAGCAGTTTATGGGGGGATGAAAAACTGTTTTTT. It is translated as CASSLWGDEKLFF. The rearrangement uses TRBV28 and TRBJ1-4; a weak D match, TRBD1 (5 bases). Germline CDR1 MDHEN, CDR2 SYDVKM. This CDR3 contains 13 residues. Deletions cut 0 bases from V and 6 bases from J, with 5 bases between. Together with reference TRBV28 and TRBJ1-4, the CDR3 gives the full variable domain: DVKVTQSSRYLVKRTGEKVFLECVQDMDHENMFWYRQDPGLGLRLIYFSYDVKMKEKGDIPEGYSVSREKKERFSLILESASTNQTSMYLCASSLWGDEKLFFGSGTQLSVL.

In its sample, this clone was seen once. The rearrangement links TRBV2 to TRBJ1-1, with TRBD1 identical over 7 bases. Germline lookup yields CDR1 SNHLY and CDR2 FYNNEI. The CDR3 covers 12 residues. The V segment lost 10 bases and the J segment 1 base; nucleotides outside the gene matches: 3. The DNA of the CDR3 is TGTGCCATACGACAGGGGAACACTGAAGCTTTCTTT. It codes for CAIRQGNTEAFF.

This chain links TRBV6-2 or TRBV6-3 with TRBJ2-6, with 10 bases aligning to TRBD1. Losses at the gene ends were 5 bases for V and 1 base for J; bases not matched to a gene: 11. This CDR3 is 19 amino acids long. The germline gives CDR1 MNHEY, CDR2 SVGEGT. The CDR3 sequence is CASSATGTGVKSGANVLTF. The CDR3 nucleotides read TGTGCCAGCAGTGCAACCGGGACAGGGGTTAAATCTGGGGCCAACGTCCTGACTTTC.

This chain uses TRBV20-1 with TRBJ1-5, with TRBD1 matching 7 bases. This CDR3 spans 15 amino acids. The V gene's germline CDR1 is DFQATT and CDR2 SNEGSKA (reference sequence). V dropped 3 bases and J dropped 2; count of bases not matched to a gene: 7. CDR3 sequence: CSASRGPEGNQPQHF. CDR3 bases: TGCAGTGCTAGTAGGGGGCCGGAGGGCAATCAGCCCCAGCATTTT.

V and J are TRBV27 and TRBJ1-2; D call uncertain. Trimming removed 2 bases from V and 0 bases from J, with 10 bases in between. Germline CDR1 is MNHEY and CDR2 is SMNVEV (reference sequence). The CDR3 has 15 amino acids. In DNA form, the CDR3 reads TGTGCCAGCAGTTTAGGGGTCAGATCTAACTATGGCTACACCTTC. Residues: CASSLGVRSNYGYTF.

The chain is built from TRBV25-1 and TRBJ1-6; 7 bases fit TRBD1. The CDR3 is 16 amino acids. V lost 8 bases and J lost 9; bases outside the gene matches: 16. Per the germline V gene, CDR1 is MGHDK and CDR2 is SYGVNS. The CDR3 reads CASQNAETGYGSPLHF. In DNA form, the CDR3 reads TGTGCCAGCCAGAACGCCGAGACAGGGTACGGTTCACCCCTCCACTTT.

The chain links TRBV18 to TRBJ1-1; D ambiguous. The V gene lost 3 bases and the J gene lost 1 base, with 6 bases spanning the gap. This CDR3 is built from 13 residues. Germline CDR1 is KGHSH and CDR2 is LQKENI. The CDR3 sequence is CASSPTRNTEAFF. For the CDR3, the DNA is TGTGCCAGCTCACCGACTAGGAACACTGAAGCTTTCTTT.

Only a few counts were recorded for this clone. The rearrangement uses TRBV9 and TRBJ1-2; 12 nucleotides match TRBD1. The CDR3 is made up of 17 amino acids. Germline V gene sequence: CDR1 SGDLS, CDR2 YYNGEE. Unmatched junction bases numbered 5, after V lost 2 bases and J lost 0 bases. CDR3 nucleotides: TGTGCCAGCAGCGTGGGGACAGGGGGCGCATCTAACTATGGCTACACCTTC. It codes for CASSVGTGGASNYGYTF.

The chain joins TRBV10-3 to TRBJ2-2; D uncertain. Per germline, CDR1 ENHRY and CDR2 SYGVKD. CDR3 size: 16 residues. V lost 6 bases and J 4 bases, leaving 18 bases between the germline ends. For the CDR3, the DNA is TGTGCCATCAGACGAGCAAGGTTAGGGTTCACCGGGGAGCTGTTTTTT. Encoded protein: CAIRRARLGFTGELFF.

V usage is TRBV2 and J usage is TRBJ1-5; D is uncertain. Germline V CDR1 and CDR2: SNHLY, FYNNEI. This CDR3 is built from 13 residues. V gave up 3 bases and J gave up 5 bases, with 8 bases separating them. The CDR3 nucleotides are TGTGCCAGCAGTGATAGGGATCATCAGCCCCAGCATTTT. Protein product: CASSDRDHQPQHF.